Below, 20 T cell receptor beta chains from the same sample are listed, as sequenced in a study of blood T cell repertoires in COVID-19. Profiling relied on immunoSEQ multiplex PCR, and the TCRdb table lists in-frame clones only, not all of them. The repertoire consists of 280,000 or so clones, with 87% occurring once and the leading ten covering about 5.7%. The sample was PBMCs or T cells enriched from blood (not recorded which). The source of these receptors is a woman aged 40-49 years who had recovered from COVID-19.

V is TRBV5-4 and J is TRBJ2-1; tentative D call: TRBD1 (6 bases). V lost 4 bases, J lost 4 bases, and 9 bases lay in between. This CDR3 has 13 residues. Germline V lookup: CDR1 SGHNT, CDR2 YYREEE (reference sequence). In nucleotides, the CDR3 is TGTGCCAGCAGCGGGGGCGGGTACAATGAGCAGTTCTTC. Residues: CASSGGGYNEQFF.

The V and J genes are TRBV5-1 and TRBJ2-7; perhaps TRBD2 as D (5 bases). CDR1 is SGHRS and CDR2 is YFSETQ in the germline V gene. This CDR3 has 11 residues. V lost 4 bases, J lost 6 bases, and 8 bases lay in between. CDR3 sequence reads: CASSAGPEQYF. For the CDR3, the DNA is TGCGCCAGCAGCGCGGGCCCCGAGCAGTACTTC.

The V gene is TRBV5-1, the J gene TRBJ2-2; D is perhaps TRBD2 (5 bases). The germline V and J ends were trimmed by 0 bases and 5 bases, with 11 bases remaining between them. The V gene's germline CDR1 is SGHRS and CDR2 YFSETQ. The CDR3 spans 15 residues. CDR3 DNA sequence: TGCGCCAGCAGCTTGGAGGGAGCCATGACCGGGGAGCTGTTTTTT. The encoded protein is CASSLEGAMTGELFF.

The V gene is TRBV5-1, the J gene TRBJ1-2; 8 nucleotides match TRBD1. The CDR3 has 16 amino acids. CDR1 is SGHRS, CDR2 YFSETQ, per germline. V was clipped by 3 bases and J by 2 bases; unmatched bases: 9. The CDR3 protein is CASSSTGASRNYGYTF. The CDR3 DNA reads as TGCGCCAGCAGCTCGACAGGGGCCTCGAGGAACTATGGCTACACCTTC.

The CDR3 nucleotides are TGTGCCAGCAGCCGGAAACCGGGACAGATCAACACTGAAGCTTTCTTT. It specifies CASSRKPGQINTEAFF. The chain recombines TRBV27 with TRBJ1-1; 7 bases agree with TRBD1. This CDR3 is built from 16 residues. Germline V gene sequence: CDR1 MNHEY, CDR2 SMNVEV (reference sequence). Germline trimming cut 6 bases from V and 2 bases from J; bases unmatched to any gene: 12.

This chain connects TRBV28 to TRBJ2-7; no firm D call. Germline lookup yields CDR1 MDHEN and CDR2 SYDVKM. The CDR3 runs to 12 residues. V was pared by 2 bases and J by 9 bases, with 11 bases between. The CDR3 DNA follows: TGTGCCAGCAGTTTAGGGCAAACCGGGCAGTACTTC. Residues: CASSLGQTGQYF.

This sequence joins TRBV3-1 (or the pseudogene TRBV3-2) and TRBJ2-2; D unclear. The CDR3 has 14 amino acids. V lost 2 bases to trimming and J lost 3 bases, with 7 bases between them. The germline V gene encodes CDR1 LGHDT and CDR2 YNNKEL (reference sequence). CDR3 DNA sequence: TGTGCCAGCAGCCAACAGAGCGACACCGGGGAGCTGTTTTTT. Encoded protein: CASSQQSDTGELFF.

This chain joins TRBV5-8 and TRBJ2-1, with TRBD2 matching over 9 bases. This CDR3 region has 15 residues. Per the germline V gene, CDR1 is SGHTS and CDR2 is YDEGEE. J lost 6 bases, V lost 1 base, and 5 bases had no gene match. CDR3 nucleotide sequence: TGTGCCAGCAGCTTGATGGGGACTAGCCTCAATGAGCAGTTCTTC. Protein product: CASSLMGTSLNEQFF.

This clone appeared a single time. The chain combines TRBV9 with TRBJ1-6; a weak D match, TRBD1 (6 bases). Trimming removed 4 bases from V and 8 bases from J, with 13 bases in between. Germline-derived CDR1 and CDR2 are SGDLS and YYNGEE. This CDR3 region has 14 residues. The CDR3, as DNA: TGTGCCAGCAGCTCCGACAGGATAGATTCACCCCTCCACTTT. This encodes CASSSDRIDSPLHF.

The chain recombines TRBV5-1 with TRBJ1-1, with 8 bases that match TRBD1. The CDR3 totals 13 residues. With 0 bases clipped from V and 8 bases from J, the junction kept 3 bases outside the gene matches. The germline gives CDR1 SGHRS, CDR2 YFSETQ. CDR3 sequence: CASSLVGTGEAFF. The CDR3 coding sequence is TGCGCCAGCAGCTTGGTGGGGACAGGAGAAGCTTTCTTT.

This chain joins TRBV28 and TRBJ2-7; 13 bases line up with TRBD2. The trim removed 5 bases at V and 7 bases at J, leaving 5 bases unmatched. CDR1 and CDR2 (germline): MDHEN, SYDVKM. This CDR3 comprises 14 residues. Here the CDR3 DNA reads TGTGCCAGCAGTACTAGCGGGAGGGGGGGAGAGCAGTACTTC. Amino acid sequence: CASSTSGRGGEQYF.

This clone was observed a single time. DNA for the CDR3: TGTGCCAGCAGCCCCCGTTGGAGCGGGAGAGCCAATGAGCAGTTCTTC. Its protein product is CASSPRWSGRANEQFF. The J gene is TRBJ2-1, the V gene TRBV13; TRBD2 matches at 8 bases. The ends lost 5 bases at V and 6 bases at J; junction bases unmatched: 12. Germline-derived CDR1 and CDR2 are PRHDT and FYEKMQ (reference sequence). This CDR3 contains 16 residues.

V usage is TRBV2 and J usage is TRBJ1-5; D gene unclear. V lost 8 bases to trimming and J lost 4 bases, with 12 bases between them. This CDR3 is 13 amino acids long. Germline V gene sequence: CDR1 SNHLY, CDR2 FYNNEI. The CDR3: CASGSMENQPQHF. CDR3 nucleotide sequence: TGTGCCAGCGGATCGATGGAGAATCAGCCCCAGCATTTT.

This CDR3 reads CASSLGKLAGGFPNEQFF. Here the CDR3 DNA reads TGTGCCAGCAGCTTAGGGAAACTAGCGGGAGGCTTCCCCAATGAGCAGTTCTTC. V and J are TRBV11-2 and TRBJ2-1; TRBD2 matches 12 bases. Germline trimming cut 1 base from V and 6 bases from J; bases unmatched to any gene: 10. The germline CDR1 and CDR2 sequences are SGHAT and FQNNGV. CDR3 length equals 18 residues.

The chain joins TRBV6-1 to TRBJ2-5, with D maybe TRBD1 (5 bases). CDR3 size: 17 residues. Trimming took off 1 base at V and 0 bases at J, with 15 bases between the two ends. CDR1 MNHNS and CDR2 SASEGT come from the germline V gene. CDR3 in amino acids: CASSEDRPGWDQETQYF. The CDR3 DNA sequence: TGTGCCAGCAGTGAAGACCGTCCAGGGTGGGACCAAGAGACCCAGTACTTC.

CDR3: CASSPLGTSGRGEQFF. As DNA, the CDR3 is TGTGCCAGCAGCCCCCTCGGGACTAGCGGGAGAGGTGAGCAGTTCTTC. The chain uses TRBV9 and TRBJ2-1, with TRBD2 matching over 14 bases. The CDR3 covers 16 residues. CDR1 SGDLS and CDR2 YYNGEE come from the germline V gene. V was pared by 4 bases and J by 9 bases, with 9 bases of the junction left unmatched.

The chain is built from TRBV27 and TRBJ1-1, with 7 bases fitting TRBD1. Germline V lookup: CDR1 MNHEY, CDR2 SMNVEV (reference sequence). Trimming at V came to 2 bases and at J to 4 bases, leaving 7 bases not matched to a gene. The length of the CDR3 is 15 residues. The CDR3 loop reads CASSLGEQGITEAFF. CDR3 nucleotide sequence: TGTGCCAGCAGTTTAGGGGAACAGGGGATCACTGAAGCTTTCTTT.

J is TRBJ2-7 and V is TRBV20-1, with D possibly being TRBD2 (6 bases). Germline lookup yields CDR1 DFQATT and CDR2 SNEGSKA (reference sequence). The CDR3 extends over 11 amino acids. Trimming removed 2 bases from V and 6 bases from J, with 8 bases in between. The chain's CDR3 is CSARRGTEQYF. CDR3 sequence (DNA): TGCAGTGCTAGACGGGGGACCGAGCAGTACTTC.

V usage is TRBV19 and J usage is TRBJ1-5; D perhaps matches TRBD1 (6 bases). The CDR3 length is 14 residues. CDR1 is LNHDA, CDR2 SQIVND, per germline (reference sequence). V was trimmed by 7 bases and J by 3 bases, leaving 13 bases between them. The CDR3 spells CASNRQAHNQPQHF. In DNA, the CDR3 is TGTGCCAGTAACCGACAGGCCCACAATCAGCCCCAGCATTTT.

This sequence joins TRBV18 and TRBJ2-1; TRBD2 might be the D (6 bases). The V gene lost 3 bases and the J gene lost 7 bases, with 10 bases spanning the gap. Germline V gene lookup returns CDR1 KGHSH and CDR2 LQKENI. The CDR3 extends over 13 amino acids. The CDR3 sequence is CASSPGTSNEQFF. As DNA, the CDR3 is TGTGCCAGCTCACCTGGGACTTCGAATGAGCAGTTCTTC.